This T cell receptor beta chain was identified during a study of blood T cell repertoires in COVID-19. On the study more broadly: Sites across the United States, Italy and Spain contributed samples from acute and convalescent COVID-19. The analysed material was cDNA or gDNA that came from T cells, B-cell-depleted T cells, or PBMCs.

The CDR3 spans 14 residues. Germline values: CDR1 SGHRS, CDR2 YFSETQ. After removal of 4 bases from V and 5 bases from J, the junction contained 6 bases not matched to a gene. Authors' methods: Reference gene primer amplification gave estimated nucleated cell counts. Data came from immunoSEQ multiplex PCR; TCRdb stores just in-frame clones and leaves some out. V and J calls and clone size are those listed in that table; D and trimming were worked out from the DNA. The repertoire consists of a few hundred thousand clones, with about 79% occurring once and the leading ten covering roughly 1.4%. Sequencing was carried out using peripheral blood. This sequence was found in a middle-aged woman who had recovered from COVID-19. The chain employs TRBV5-1 and TRBJ2-1, with TRBD1 matching 7 bases. The CDR3 nucleotides are TGCGCCAGCAGCCCAGGACAGGACCACAATGAGCAGTTCTTC. Translation gives CASSPGQDHNEQFF.